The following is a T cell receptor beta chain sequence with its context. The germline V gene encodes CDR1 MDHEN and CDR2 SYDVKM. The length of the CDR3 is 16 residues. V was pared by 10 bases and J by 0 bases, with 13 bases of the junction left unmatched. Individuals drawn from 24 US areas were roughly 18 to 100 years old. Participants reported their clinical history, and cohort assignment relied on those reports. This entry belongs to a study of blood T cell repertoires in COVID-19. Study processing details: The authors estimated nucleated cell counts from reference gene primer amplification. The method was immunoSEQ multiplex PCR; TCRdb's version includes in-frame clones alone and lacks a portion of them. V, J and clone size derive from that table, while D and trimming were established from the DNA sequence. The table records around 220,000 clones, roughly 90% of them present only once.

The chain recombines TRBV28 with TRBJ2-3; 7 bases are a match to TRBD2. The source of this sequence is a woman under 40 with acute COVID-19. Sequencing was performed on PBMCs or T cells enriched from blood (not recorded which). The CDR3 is CATVDRGEISTDTQYF. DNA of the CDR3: TGTGCCACTGTGGACCGGGGGGAGATTAGCACAGATACGCAGTATTTT.